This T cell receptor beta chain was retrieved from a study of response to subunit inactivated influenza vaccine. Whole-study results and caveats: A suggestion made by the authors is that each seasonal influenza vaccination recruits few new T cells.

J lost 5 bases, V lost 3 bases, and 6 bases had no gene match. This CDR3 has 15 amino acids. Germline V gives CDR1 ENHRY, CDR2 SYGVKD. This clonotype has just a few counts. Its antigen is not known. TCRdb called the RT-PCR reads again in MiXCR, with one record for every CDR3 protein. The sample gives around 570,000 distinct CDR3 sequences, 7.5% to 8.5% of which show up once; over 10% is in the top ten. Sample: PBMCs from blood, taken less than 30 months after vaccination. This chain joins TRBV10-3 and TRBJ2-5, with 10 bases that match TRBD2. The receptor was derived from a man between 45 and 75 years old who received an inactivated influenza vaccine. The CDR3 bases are TGTGCCATCAGTGATACTAGCGGGGATCGGGAGACCCAGTACTTC. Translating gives CAISDTSGDRETQYF.